Sequencing of this T cell receptor (beta chain) was carried out in a study of T cells after yellow fever vaccination. Whole-study findings and limits: The bulk population could contribute abundant contaminating clonotypes to FACS-sorted repertoires. Most clones from primary vaccination resurfaced after the booster (about 96% CD4, over 85% CD8). The secondary T-cell response peaked on day 5, not day 15, but was weaker.

This clonotype has more than one count but fewer than ten. As yet, its antigen is unknown. Germline CDR1 is MNHEY and CDR2 is SVGAGI. V lost 5 bases to trimming and J lost 5 bases; unmatched junction nucleotides: 7. This CDR3 comprises 15 residues. TCR cDNA, made by 5'RACE template switching, carried an added universal primer site and UMIs. TCRdb re-analysed the 5' RACE reads in MiXCR, keeping a single row per CDR3 protein. The table records about 220,000 distinct CDR3 sequences, more than 3% of them present only once. The rearrangement joins TRBV6-5 to TRBJ2-1; TRBD2 matches 9 bases. Source: CD4+ T cells sorted from PBMCs, taken 10 days after the yellow fever booster vaccination. This receptor was identified in a man between 18 and 35 years old who received the YFV17D yellow fever vaccine. CDR3 sequence (DNA): TGTGCCAGCAGTCCCCAACTAGCGGGTAACAATGAGCAGTTCTTC. Translated, it gives CASSPQLAGNNEQFF.